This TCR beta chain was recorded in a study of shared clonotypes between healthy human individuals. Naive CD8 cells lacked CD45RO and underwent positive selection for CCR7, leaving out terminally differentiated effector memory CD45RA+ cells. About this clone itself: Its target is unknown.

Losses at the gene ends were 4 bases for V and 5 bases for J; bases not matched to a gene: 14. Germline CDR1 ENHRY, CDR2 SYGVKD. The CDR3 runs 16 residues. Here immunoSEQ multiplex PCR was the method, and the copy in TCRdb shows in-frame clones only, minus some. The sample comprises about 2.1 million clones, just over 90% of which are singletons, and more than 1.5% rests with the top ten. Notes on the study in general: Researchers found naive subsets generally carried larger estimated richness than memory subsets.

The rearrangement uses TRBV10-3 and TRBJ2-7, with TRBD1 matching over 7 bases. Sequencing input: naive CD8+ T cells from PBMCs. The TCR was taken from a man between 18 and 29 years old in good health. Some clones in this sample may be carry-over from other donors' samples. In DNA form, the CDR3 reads TGTGCCATCAGTGGGGGCCTCAGGGGGTTGAGAGACGAGCAGTACTTC. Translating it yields CAISGGLRGLRDEQYF.